This T cell receptor beta chain comes out of a study of Ad26.COV2.S vaccination and SARS-CoV-2 variants. As for the study in general: Donor participated within the Ad26.COV2.S arm of the COV1001 trial. Each vaccinee took Ad26.COV2.S intramuscularly, once or twice 56 days apart.

This clone showed up just once. Treatment meaning: 15 to 20 received Ad26.COV2.S at low or high dose, single or two shots; 5 received placebo; per-sample allocation not given. Collection of the samples took place on day 63 after the first injection of vaccine or placebo. Boston supplied an adult donor aged 18-55 years. The germline gives CDR1 SGHRS, CDR2 YFSETQ. This CDR3 is built from 17 residues. Trimming at V came to 2 bases and at J to 3 bases, leaving 10 bases not matched to a gene. Profiling relied on immunoSEQ multiplex PCR, and the TCRdb table lists in-frame clones only, not all of them. Counted here are over 400,000 clones, 89% occurring once; the ten biggest clones make up approximately 2.5%.

The sequence was collected from a person between 18 and 65 years old who received the Ad26.COV2.S COVID-19 vaccine or a placebo. The chain has TRBV5-1 and TRBJ1-2, with 10 bases lining up with TRBD1. Sequenced here: peripheral blood, sampled in a trial of Ad26.COV2.S vaccine versus placebo. In DNA form, the CDR3 reads TGCGCCAGCAGCTTTTCGTCGGGACAGGGGACCTACTATGGCTACACCTTC. It translates to CASSFSSGQGTYYGYTF. Based on the CDR3 plus reference TRBV5-1 and TRBJ1-2, the full variable domain is KAGVTQTPRYLIKTRGQQVTLSCSPISGHRSVSWYQQTPGQGLQFLFEYFSETQRNKGNFPGRFSGRQFSNSRSEMNVSTLELGDSALYLCASSFSSGQGTYYGYTFGSGTRLTVV.